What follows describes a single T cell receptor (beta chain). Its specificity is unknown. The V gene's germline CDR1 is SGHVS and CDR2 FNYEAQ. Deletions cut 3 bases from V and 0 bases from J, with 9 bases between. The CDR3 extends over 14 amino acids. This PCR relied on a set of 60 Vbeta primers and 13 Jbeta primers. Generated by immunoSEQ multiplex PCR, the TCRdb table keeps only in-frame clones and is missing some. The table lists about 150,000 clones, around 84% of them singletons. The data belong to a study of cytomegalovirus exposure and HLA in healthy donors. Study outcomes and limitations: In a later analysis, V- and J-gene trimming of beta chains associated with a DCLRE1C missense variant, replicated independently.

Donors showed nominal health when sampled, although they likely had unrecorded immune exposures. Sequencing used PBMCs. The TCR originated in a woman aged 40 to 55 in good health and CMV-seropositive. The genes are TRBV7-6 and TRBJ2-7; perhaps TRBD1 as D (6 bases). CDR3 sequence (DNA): TGTGCCAGCAGCTTGTCAGGGGCCTCCTACGAGCAGTACTTC. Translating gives CASSLSGASYEQYF.